This T cell receptor (beta chain) was obtained from a study of T cell responses to AZD1222 COVID-19 vaccine. Whole-study findings and limits: Clonal diversity was possibly underestimated, and the donors were mostly white British, with more females. Reports indicate that nearly half of spike-specific TCRs are directed at unmutated variant regions. Spike-specific TCR breadth and depth rose after two AZD1222 doses. Sampled repertoires all dated from after the peak T cell response.

As for this clone: Antigen specificity is unknown.

TCRdb keeps only in-frame clones here, not all; method: immunoSEQ multiplex PCR. This table holds roughly 70,000 clones, 89% found once. The CDR3 totals 15 residues. Germline CDR1 is LNHDA and CDR2 is SQIVND (reference sequence). With 7 bases clipped from V and 3 bases from J, the junction kept 8 bases outside the gene matches. V is TRBV19 and J is TRBJ1-4, with 7 nucleotides matching TRBD1. This TCR was sampled from an adult who received the AZD1222 COVID-19 vaccine. Sequences were derived from peripheral blood, sampled 28 days after the second AZD1222 dose. CDR3 coding DNA: TGTGCCAGTATCCCTCACGGGACAGCTAATGAAAAACTGTTTTTT. Protein sequence: CASIPHGTANEKLFF.